This note documents a single TCR beta chain sequence. As yet, its antigen is unknown. The CDR3 spans 16 residues. V was pared by 4 bases and J by 8 bases, with 22 bases between. Germline CDR1 is SGHKS and CDR2 is YYEKEE (reference sequence). The library had UMIs added by 3' ligation of an oligonucleotide to TCR cDNA. Whole-blood samples were less than 3 ml of peripheral blood from healthy adult volunteers. This record belongs to a study of naive and memory T cell subsets. Study-level findings and limits: This RNA-based method may be sensitive to activation-related transcript changes.

Ligated cDNA underwent four rounds of PCR with nested alpha and beta constant region primers and SP2. Alpha and beta constant region primers primed reverse transcription for blood and skin samples. In TCRdb, the UMI-ligation and nested PCR reads were re-called with MiXCR into one record per CDR3 protein. The sample yields around 24,000 distinct CDR3 sequences, roughly 5.2% seen once. The V and J genes are TRBV5-5 and TRBJ2-1, with a weak D call TRBD1 (6 bases). Sequencing was performed on blood. This sequence was found in an adult in good health. CDR3 sequence (DNA): TGTGCCAGCAGCGGGGACACCGGGACCCGAAAGGATGAGCAGTTCTTC. Translated, it gives CASSGDTGTRKDEQFF.